This entry lists 2 T cell receptor beta chains sequenced from one sample in a study of blood T cells in healthy people across ages. Through a sample-barcoded 5' primer and a J-beta primer mix, a second PCR was run for roughly 7 to 11 cycles. MiXCR, run by TCRdb on the 5' RACE reads, gives a single entry per CDR3 protein. The data show around 1.7 million distinct CDR3 sequences, roughly 27% seen once. Sequencing used blood. The receptor source for this set is a woman in her 30s in good health.

This clonotype was detected once. CDR3 DNA sequence: TGCAGTGCTAGAGACCAATCTCGGGGTGAGCAGTTCTTC. Translation gives CSARDQSRGEQFF. The V and J genes are TRBV20-1 and TRBJ2-1, with D possibly TRBD2 on 5 matching bases. This CDR3 is 13 amino acids long. V was cut by 0 bases and J by 9 bases, with 12 bases left in between. In germline, CDR1 is DFQATT, CDR2 SNEGSKA (reference sequence).

This clonotype was observed at least ten times. In DNA form, the CDR3 reads TGCGCCAGCAGCTTGGCCACCCCGAACACCGGGGAGCTGTTTTTT. Its translation is CASSLATPNTGELFF. The chain employs TRBV5-1 and TRBJ2-2; D is unclear. The germline V gene has CDR1 SGHRS and CDR2 YFSETQ. With 0 bases removed from V and 0 bases from J, the gap between germline ends came to 6 bases. The CDR3 has 15 residues.